These 9 T cell receptor beta chains originate from one sample sequenced in a study of CXCR3-negative and CXCR3-positive naive CD8 T cells. The libraries of TRB cDNA were constructed through 5' RACE using UMI labels. TCRdb reprocessed the 5' RACE reads and reports one entry per CDR3 protein, with no DNA. The sample includes roughly 56,000 distinct CDR3 sequences. The sequenced material came from naive CXCR3- CD8+ T cells from blood. Subset given: CD45RO-CCR7+CD27+CD95- naive CD8+ T cells lacking CXCR3 (TNR3-). All receptors derive from a human donor in good health. Some clones in this sample may be carry-over from other donors' samples.

V is TRBV7-6 and J is TRBJ2-7. The CDR3 spans 13 residues. Germline CDR1 and CDR2: SGHVS and FNYEAQ. The CDR3 here is CASSLLEINEQYF.

This chain connects TRBV7-2 to TRBJ2-7. The germline V gene has CDR1 SGHTA and CDR2 FQGNSA. The CDR3 is 13 residues long. CDR3 region: CASSTLNQDEQYF.

The J gene is TRBJ2-5, the V gene TRBV10-3; without DNA, the TCRdb call of TRBD1 cannot be checked. Germline V CDR1 and CDR2: ENHRY, SYGVKD. The CDR3 consists of 13 residues. CDR3: CAIKDRGQETQYF.

The chain has TRBV6-2 or TRBV6-3 and TRBJ2-2; the D gene TCRdb calls, TRBD2, cannot be checked with no DNA. The CDR3 length is 13 residues. Per germline, CDR1 MNHEY and CDR2 SVGEGT. This chain's CDR3 is CASSRGDTGELFF.

This chain uses TRBV12-3 or TRBV12-4 with TRBJ2-1; TCRdb picks TRBD1, but there is no DNA to check that call. CDR3 length equals 13 residues. CDR3 sequence: CASGPRGQAEQFF.

The chain recombines TRBV9 with TRBJ2-7. This CDR3 is built from 13 residues. Looked up from germline, CDR1 is SGDLS and CDR2 is YYNGEE. The chain's CDR3 is CASSVDWTYEQYF. Supplemented by reference TRBV9 and TRBJ2-7, the full variable domain reads DSGVTQTPKHLITATGQRVTLRCSPRSGDLSVYWYQQSLDQGLQFLIQYYNGEERAKGNILERFSAQQFPDLHSELNLSSLELGDSALYFCASSVDWTYEQYFGPGTRLTVT.

This chain connects TRBV5-1 to TRBJ2-1. The CDR3 is 14 residues long. Per germline, CDR1 SGHRS and CDR2 YFSETQ. This chain's CDR3 is CASSLAGGFNEQFF.

The chain couples TRBV20-1 to TRBJ2-5; TCRdb selects TRBD2, and the lack of DNA leaves this call unchecked. This CDR3 region has 12 residues. Germline assignment: CDR1 DFQATT and CDR2 SNEGSKA (reference sequence). CDR3 amino acids: CSALVVLETQYF.

This chain joins TRBV7-2 and TRBJ2-7; TCRdb's D call of TRBD2 is untestable without DNA. The CDR3 contains 18 residues. CDR1 and CDR2 from the germline V gene are SGHTA and FQGNSA. The chain's CDR3 is CASSLAGLFSGPGYEQYF.